This record covers a single T cell receptor beta chain. This entry comes from a study of blood T cell repertoires in COVID-19. The method was immunoSEQ multiplex PCR; TCRdb's version includes in-frame clones alone and lacks a portion of them. Of about 160,000 clones listed, over 90% were seen once; the top ten hold approximately 0.56%. This CDR3 is 15 amino acids long. After removal of 6 bases from V and 2 bases from J, the junction contained 9 bases not matched to a gene. The germline CDR1 and CDR2 sequences are WSHSY and SAAADI. Input material: peripheral blood. J is TRBJ2-7 and V is TRBV10-2, with 8 bases aligning to TRBD1. The clonotype comes from a man between 45 and 60 years old with acute or convalescent COVID-19. CDR3 DNA sequence: TGCGCCAGCAGACTCACAGGGGGGACCCCCTACGAGCAGTACTTC. This encodes CASRLTGGTPYEQYF.